This passage covers 32 T cell receptor beta chains from one sample sequenced in a study of OX40 agonist ivuxolimab in advanced cancers. TCRdb's table, derived via immunoSEQ multiplex PCR, lists solely in-frame clones and lacks some. The sample lists tens of thousands of clones; 60% to 85% were seen once. The material sequenced was CD4+ or CD8+ T cells sorted from blood, taken in a trial of the OX40 agonist ivuxolimab. These receptors all come from an adult with an advanced solid tumor such as melanoma, head and neck, liver or kidney cancer.

V and J are TRBV10-2 and TRBJ2-1; 7 bases align to TRBD2. The CDR3 runs 14 residues. Germline trimming cut 4 bases from V and 9 bases from J; bases unmatched to any gene: 9. CDR1 and CDR2 (germline): WSHSY, SAAADI. The CDR3 nucleotides are TGCGCCAGCAGTGGGGGGGAAGCGGGATCTGAGCAGTTCTTC. This encodes CASSGGEAGSEQFF.

This clone was counted at least ten times. V is TRBV19 and J is TRBJ1-5; D possibly corresponds to TRBD1 (6 bases). This CDR3 is 15 amino acids long. The V gene's germline CDR1 is LNHDA and CDR2 SQIVND (reference sequence). V was pared by 10 bases and J by 1 base, with 17 bases between. The CDR3 DNA is TGTGCCACCCGGGACATCCTGGGAAGCAATCAGCCCCAGCATTTT. It encodes CATRDILGSNQPQHF.

The chain is built from TRBV27 and TRBJ2-2, with TRBD2 matching over 8 bases. The junction had 2 bases not matched to a gene; V was cut back by 7 bases and J by 1 base. This CDR3 contains 14 residues. Germline CDR1 MNHEY, CDR2 SMNVEV (reference sequence). The CDR3 loop reads CASTLAGNTGELFF. CDR3 DNA sequence: TGTGCCAGCACCCTAGCGGGGAACACCGGGGAGCTGTTTTTT.

Comments on this clone: The junction departs from the called germline gene at one end, perhaps through a read error. The CDR3 region has the DNA TGCGCCAGCAGTTTGGAAACTAATGAAAAACTGTTTTTT. Translation: CASSLETNEKLFF. The chain employs TRBV5-1 and TRBJ1-4, with D uncertain. This CDR3 spans 13 amino acids. The germline V gene encodes CDR1 SGHRS and CDR2 YFSETQ.

The V call is TRBV6-5, the J call TRBJ1-4; D remains ambiguous. CDR1 and CDR2 (germline): MNHEY, SVGAGI. V dropped 5 bases and J dropped 3 bases, with 7 bases sitting between them. The CDR3 runs 13 residues. CDR3 sequence reads: CASSPVANEKLFF. CDR3 in DNA: TGTGCCAGCAGTCCCGTGGCTAATGAAAAACTGTTTTTT.

With regard to this clone: One junction end does not reproduce the germline sequence, and a read error may be involved. The chain employs TRBV6-6 and TRBJ1-3; D gene ambiguous. Germline lookup yields CDR1 MNHNY and CDR2 SVGAGI (reference sequence). This CDR3 spans 14 amino acids. The CDR3 coding sequence is TGTGCCGGCAGTGCTCTTAGCTCTGGAAACACCATATATTTT. Translation gives CAGSALSSGNTIYF.

This clone was seen a single time. The V and J genes are TRBV27 and TRBJ2-2; D may be TRBD2 (6 bases). The germline V and J ends were trimmed by 0 bases and 4 bases, with 9 bases remaining between them. This CDR3 is built from 15 residues. Germline V gives CDR1 MNHEY, CDR2 SMNVEV (reference sequence). The CDR3 sequence is CASSLSAAGTGELFF. The DNA for the CDR3 is TGTGCCAGCAGTTTATCGGCAGCGGGCACCGGGGAGCTGTTTTTT.

The V call is TRBV27, the J call TRBJ2-5, with a tentative D call TRBD1 (6 bases). The DNA end favors TRBJ2-7, so the J call may be wrong. Germline CDR1 MNHEY, CDR2 SMNVEV (reference sequence). This CDR3 is 15 amino acids long. CDR3 bases: TGTGCCAGCAGTTTATCGAGTACAGGGCTTTACGAGCAGTACTTC. Its protein is CASSLSSTGLYEQYF.

The table lists this clone with a few counts. The same CDR3 also results from other DNA sequences found in this sample. The rearrangement uses TRBV9 and TRBJ2-1, with D possibly TRBD2 on 5 matching bases. CDR3 size: 15 residues. Germline V lookup: CDR1 SGDLS, CDR2 YYNGEE. With 0 bases removed from V and 4 bases from J, the gap between germline ends came to 11 bases. The CDR3 DNA reads TGTGCCAGCAGCGTAGAGCGGTGGGCTTACAATGAGCAGTTCTTC. It yields the protein CASSVERWAYNEQFF.

The chain joins TRBV30 to TRBJ2-5; TRBD2 aligns across 12 bases. The V and J ends lost 1 base and 5 bases, in that order; junction bases with no gene match: 5. Per germline, CDR1 GTSNPN and CDR2 SVGIG (reference sequence). The length of the CDR3 is 15 residues. DNA of the CDR3: TGTGCCTGGAGTGGGGGACTAGCGGGCACGGAGACCCAGTACTTC. Residues: CAWSGGLAGTETQYF.

The V gene is TRBV19, the J gene TRBJ2-1; TRBD2 agrees at 7 bases. This CDR3 is 14 amino acids long. Per the germline V gene, CDR1 is LNHDA and CDR2 is SQIVND (reference sequence). The trim removed 2 bases at V and 5 bases at J, leaving 3 bases unmatched. As DNA, the CDR3 is TGTGCCAGTAGTATAACTAGCGCTAACAATGAGCAGTTCTTC. It specifies CASSITSANNEQFF.

The chain joins TRBV28 to TRBJ2-5, with 16 bases lining up with TRBD2. V lost 5 bases to trimming and J lost 5 bases; unmatched junction nucleotides: 11. Germline assignment: CDR1 MDHEN and CDR2 SYDVKM. The CDR3 loop spans 18 amino acids. CDR3 nucleotide sequence: TGTGCCAGCAGTCCCGGGACTAGCGGGAGGGCCCTCAGGGAGACCCAGTACTTC. It codes for CASSPGTSGRALRETQYF.

The chain couples TRBV6-5 to TRBJ1-1; D gene ambiguous. CDR1 MNHEY and CDR2 SVGAGI come from the germline V gene. The CDR3 has 16 residues. V lost 3 bases and J 1 base, leaving 15 bases between the germline ends. CDR3 sequence reads: CASSYQYVFQNTEAFF. The CDR3 nucleotides read TGTGCCAGCAGTTATCAGTATGTTTTCCAGAACACTGAAGCTTTCTTT.

The chain uses TRBV11-1 and TRBJ1-1, with D tentatively TRBD1 (6 bases). Trimming pared 3 bases from V and 1 base from J, leaving 9 bases between. This CDR3 contains 14 residues. Germline assignment: CDR1 SGHAT and CDR2 FQDESV (reference sequence). The CDR3 loop is CASSFAGANTEAFF. The CDR3 DNA reads as TGTGCCAGCAGCTTTGCAGGGGCGAACACTGAAGCTTTCTTT.

V and J are TRBV2 and TRBJ2-4, with TRBD2 as a possible D gene (6 bases). Germline V gene lookup returns CDR1 SNHLY and CDR2 FYNNEI. V lost 3 bases and J lost 1, with 10 bases in between. The CDR3 contains 15 residues. This chain's CDR3 is CASSEEGPAKNIQYF. CDR3 DNA: TGTGCCAGCAGTGAGGAGGGCCCGGCCAAAAACATTCAGTACTTC.

The chain employs TRBV6-5 and TRBJ2-2; unclear D gene. CDR1 MNHEY and CDR2 SVGAGI come from the germline V gene. V lost 3 bases and J 4 bases, leaving 12 bases between the germline ends. The CDR3 is 15 amino acids. CDR3 in DNA: TGTGCCAGCAGTTATGGGCAGGACCGCACCGGGGAGCTGTTTTTT. Amino acid sequence: CASSYGQDRTGELFF.

J is TRBJ2-7 and V is TRBV7-9, with 10 bases lining up with TRBD2. This CDR3 has 14 residues. The V gene's germline CDR1 is SEHNR and CDR2 FQNEAQ (reference sequence). Trimming removed 6 bases from V and 2 bases from J; junction bases left unmatched: 4. The CDR3 spells CASSSGLAAYEQYF. The DNA of the CDR3 is TGTGCCAGCAGTTCCGGACTAGCGGCCTACGAGCAGTACTTC. Full variable domain (remainder filled in from reference TRBV7-9 and TRBJ2-7): DTGVSQNPRHKITKRGQNVTFRCDPISEHNRLYWYRQTLGQGPEFLTYFQNEAQLEKSRLLSDRFSAERPKGSFSTLEIQRTEQGDSAMYLCASSSGLAAYEQYFGPGTRLTVT.

The sample holds a few counts of this clone. The chain uses TRBV11-2 and TRBJ2-7; TRBD1 might be the D (6 bases). Germline V gene sequence: CDR1 SGHAT, CDR2 FQNNGV. V lost 3 bases and J 3 bases, leaving 21 bases between the germline ends. This CDR3 contains 17 residues. In nucleotides, the CDR3 is TGTGCCAGCAGCTTTGGGCAGGGGTCTCCCGGCGTCTACGAGCAGTACTTC. Protein sequence: CASSFGQGSPGVYEQYF.

This chain links TRBV19 with TRBJ2-5; D gene unclear. Trimming stripped 1 base from V and 4 bases from J, with 7 bases between. Per germline, CDR1 LNHDA and CDR2 SQIVND (reference sequence). This CDR3 is built from 13 residues. CDR3 residues: CASSIVTTETQYF. CDR3 sequence (DNA): TGTGCCAGTAGTATAGTGACGACAGAGACCCAGTACTTC.

Within the sample, this clone is medium-sized (0.01 to 0.1%). The chain employs TRBV5-6 and TRBJ2-7, with 8 nucleotides matching TRBD2. With 0 bases clipped from V and 6 bases from J, the junction kept 2 bases outside the gene matches. The CDR3 extends over 13 amino acids. Germline lookup yields CDR1 SGHDT and CDR2 YYEEEE. The CDR3 nucleotides are TGTGCCAGCAGCTTGGATACTAGCGGCGAGCAGTACTTC. It codes for CASSLDTSGEQYF.

V usage is TRBV27 and J usage is TRBJ2-7; the D gene could be TRBD1 or TRBD2 (5 bases each). This CDR3 is 14 amino acids long. V lost 4 bases and J lost 6, with 16 bases in between. Germline V lookup: CDR1 MNHEY, CDR2 SMNVEV (reference sequence). The CDR3 region is CASSWPGRLSEQYF. In DNA form, the CDR3 reads TGTGCCAGCAGTTGGCCAGGGCGACTATCCGAGCAGTACTTC.

This clone was found once. This chain joins TRBV15 and TRBJ2-3, with D maybe TRBD2 (6 bases). Germline-derived CDR1 and CDR2 are LNHNV and YYDKDF (reference sequence). Trimming shortened V by 1 base and J by 2 bases, and 22 bases separated the two germline ends. The CDR3 is 19 residues long. This CDR3 is CATSRGLVHSLRFTDTQYF. The CDR3 DNA reads TGTGCCACCAGCAGAGGACTAGTCCATTCCTTACGCTTCACAGATACGCAGTATTTT.

This sequence joins TRBV7-8 and TRBJ1-1, with TRBD1 matching 10 bases. The germline V gene has CDR1 SGHVS and CDR2 FQNEAQ. This CDR3 is built from 16 residues. V lost 5 bases, J lost 4 bases, and 10 bases stayed unmatched. DNA of the CDR3: TGTGCCAGCAGCGTAATGGGACAGGGGACGGTCACTGAAGCTTTCTTT. Amino acid sequence: CASSVMGQGTVTEAFF.

Only a few counts were recorded for this clone. The CDR3 DNA reads as TGTGCCAGCAGCTGGGACACCTCGGAGGGCTACACCTTC. Its protein is CASSWDTSEGYTF. The chain links TRBV9 to TRBJ1-2, with D maybe TRBD1 (6 bases). Germline V gives CDR1 SGDLS, CDR2 YYNGEE. The CDR3 is made up of 13 amino acids. V lost 4 bases and J 8 bases, leaving 15 bases between the germline ends.

The genes are TRBV20-1 and TRBJ2-1, with D possibly matching TRBD2 (6 bases). The CDR3 spans 11 residues. CDR1 DFQATT and CDR2 SNEGSKA come from the germline V gene (reference sequence). Trimming cost V 3 bases and J 11 bases, with 11 bases left between them. The CDR3 region has the DNA TGCAGTGCTAGTAAGGAGGGGAAGCAGTTCTTC. Translation: CSASKEGKQFF.

This clone was recorded once. This chain uses TRBV9 with TRBJ2-2; D not resolved. With 7 bases removed from V and 4 bases from J, the gap between germline ends came to 17 bases. This CDR3 comprises 15 residues. Per the germline V gene, CDR1 is SGDLS and CDR2 is YYNGEE. As DNA, the CDR3 is TGTGCCAGCTCCCGCCCGGTTCTTATCACCGGGGAGCTGTTTTTT. Amino acids: CASSRPVLITGELFF.

This clone was observed a few times. The CDR3 coding sequence is TGTGCCAGCAGCACCCAAGTCGGACTAGCGGGGGAAGCCCAAGAGACCCAGTACTTC. This sequence encodes CASSTQVGLAGEAQETQYF. The genes are TRBV7-9 and TRBJ2-5; the match to TRBD2 covers 13 bases. The CDR3 totals 19 residues. The germline gives CDR1 SEHNR, CDR2 FQNEAQ (reference sequence). The trim removed 5 bases at V and 1 base at J, leaving 13 bases unmatched. The full variable domain, in which reference TRBV7-9 and TRBJ2-5 provide the parts outside the CDR3, is DTGVSQNPRHKITKRGQNVTFRCDPISEHNRLYWYRQTLGQGPEFLTYFQNEAQLEKSRLLSDRFSAERPKGSFSTLEIQRTEQGDSAMYLCASSTQVGLAGEAQETQYFGPGTRLLVL.

This chain connects TRBV6-5 to TRBJ1-1; D not resolved. The V gene lost 5 bases and the J gene lost 2 bases, with 12 bases spanning the gap. Germline V gives CDR1 MNHEY, CDR2 SVGAGI. The CDR3 contains 14 residues. CDR3 sequence: CASSPRTSNTEAFF. DNA of the CDR3: TGTGCCAGCAGTCCACGGACCTCAAACACTGAAGCTTTCTTT.

The chain combines TRBV28 with TRBJ2-3; no reliable D call. Per germline, CDR1 MDHEN and CDR2 SYDVKM. The CDR3 totals 15 residues. V was cut by 6 bases and J by 0 bases, with 13 bases left in between. CDR3 sequence (DNA): TGTGCCAGCAGATTAGCAATGGCTAGCACAGATACGCAGTATTTT. Protein: CASRLAMASTDTQYF.

The chain carries TRBV7-9 and TRBJ1-6, with D hard to call. Germline V lookup: CDR1 SEHNR, CDR2 FQNEAQ (reference sequence). Trimming stripped 9 bases from V and 7 bases from J, with 13 bases between. This CDR3 has 13 residues. CDR3: CASRSDLNSPLHF. The CDR3 DNA follows: TGTGCCAGTAGGTCGGATTTAAATTCACCCCTCCACTTT. The variable domain in full, completed from reference TRBV7-9 and TRBJ1-6, reads DTGVSQNPRHKITKRGQNVTFRCDPISEHNRLYWYRQTLGQGPEFLTYFQNEAQLEKSRLLSDRFSAERPKGSFSTLEIQRTEQGDSAMYLCASRSDLNSPLHFGNGTRLTVT.

This chain links TRBV11-1 with TRBJ2-7; 14 nucleotides match TRBD2. CDR1 is SGHAT, CDR2 FQDESV, per germline (reference sequence). CDR3 length equals 17 residues. Unmatched junction bases numbered 10, after V lost 5 bases and J lost 4 bases. CDR3 sequence reads: CASSPYPTSGGAYEQYF. Here the CDR3 DNA reads TGTGCCAGCAGCCCGTATCCGACTAGCGGGGGGGCATACGAGCAGTACTTC.

CDR3 bases: TGCGCCAGCAGCCAAGGGGAGGGGGCCTACAATGAGCAGTTCTTC. The encoded protein is CASSQGEGAYNEQFF. The gene calls are TRBV4-1 and TRBJ2-1; weak D call: TRBD2 (7 bases). This CDR3 spans 15 amino acids. V was pared by 1 base and J by 2 bases, with 9 bases between. CDR1 is MGHRA and CDR2 is YSYEKL in the germline V gene.